These 12 T cell receptor beta chains came from one sample sequenced in a study of blood T cell repertoires in COVID-19. Clones were sequenced by immunoSEQ multiplex PCR, and TCRdb holds only the in-frame ones, with some missing. This sample has 130,000 to 150,000 clones; roughly 84% occur once, and the top ten carry roughly 6.2%. Sample: PBMCs or T cells enriched from blood (not recorded which). Receptors were obtained from a woman aged 50 to 60 who had been exposed to COVID-19.

The chain employs TRBV6-5 and TRBJ2-2; 10 nucleotides align to TRBD1. This CDR3 has 14 residues. Germline CDR1 is MNHEY and CDR2 is SVGAGI. Germline trimming cut 6 bases from V and 7 bases from J; bases unmatched to any gene: 5. CDR3 sequence reads: CASSLGQGLGELFF. The CDR3 DNA reads TGTGCCAGCAGCTTGGGACAGGGGCTCGGGGAGCTGTTTTTT.

This clone was counted a few times. The chain uses TRBV19 and TRBJ1-1; D call uncertain. The CDR3 covers 14 residues. CDR1 and CDR2 from the germline V gene are LNHDA and SQIVND (reference sequence). Trimming removed 5 bases at V and 5 bases at J, with 15 bases between. In DNA form, the CDR3 reads TGTGCCAGTAGTCTGGACCGAAGGGAGACTGAAGCTTTCTTT. Translation: CASSLDRRETEAFF. Based on the CDR3 plus reference TRBV19 and TRBJ1-1, the full variable domain is DGGITQSPKYLFRKEGQNVTLSCEQNLNHDAMYWYRQDPGQGLRLIYYSQIVNDFQKGDIAEGYSVSREKKESFPLTVTSAQKNPTAFYLCASSLDRRETEAFFGQGTRLTVV.

Only a few counts were recorded for this clone. The genes are TRBV5-1 and TRBJ2-7; 9 bases are a match to TRBD1. CDR1 and CDR2 (germline): SGHRS, YFSETQ. The trim removed 5 bases at V and 3 bases at J, leaving 6 bases unmatched. This CDR3 has 14 residues. In DNA, the CDR3 is TGCGCCAGCAGACGGGGACAGGGTTTCTACGAGCAGTACTTC. As protein: CASRRGQGFYEQYF. Filled out from reference TRBV5-1 and TRBJ2-7, the complete variable domain reads KAGVTQTPRYLIKTRGQQVTLSCSPISGHRSVSWYQQTPGQGLQFLFEYFSETQRNKGNFPGRFSGRQFSNSRSEMNVSTLELGDSALYLCASRRGQGFYEQYFGPGTRLTVT.

The chain uses TRBV9 and TRBJ1-3; no clear D. V was trimmed by 2 bases and J by 3 bases, leaving 3 bases between them. The germline CDR1 and CDR2 sequences are SGDLS and YYNGEE. The CDR3 extends over 12 amino acids. The chain's CDR3 is CASSVYGNTIYF. Here the CDR3 DNA reads TGTGCCAGCAGCGTGTATGGAAACACCATATATTTT.

The rearrangement uses TRBV20-1 and TRBJ2-7, with 11 bases matching TRBD1. CDR1 and CDR2 (germline): DFQATT, SNEGSKA (reference sequence). This CDR3 contains 15 residues. Germline trimming cut 3 bases from V and 3 bases from J; bases unmatched to any gene: 7. CDR3 sequence reads: CSASPSGTGGYEQYF. CDR3 DNA sequence: TGCAGTGCTAGTCCATCCGGGACAGGGGGCTACGAGCAGTACTTC.

The rearrangement joins TRBV5-1 to TRBJ2-7; D not resolved. Trimming took 2 bases from V and 0 from J, leaving 9 bases between them. The CDR3 spans 14 residues. Germline V gene data show CDR1 as SGHRS and CDR2 as YFSETQ. The CDR3 DNA reads TGCGCCAGCAGCTTAGGCGGAATCTCCTACGAGCAGTACTTC. Translating it yields CASSLGGISYEQYF.

The chain couples TRBV4-3 to TRBJ1-2; D gene uncertain. From germline, CDR1 is LGHNA and CDR2 YSLEER. The V gene lost 0 bases and the J gene lost 13 bases, with 21 bases spanning the gap. CDR3 length: 15 residues. The CDR3 DNA follows: TGCGCCAGCAGCCAAGAGTTAACAGACCTACTCCCCCTCACCTTC. Encoded protein: CASSQELTDLLPLTF.

The chain recombines TRBV10-1 with TRBJ2-3; 9 bases line up with TRBD1. Per germline, CDR1 WNHNN and CDR2 SYGVQD (reference sequence). V was pared by 6 bases and J by 8 bases, with 6 bases of the junction left unmatched. The CDR3 runs to 13 residues. This CDR3 reads CASSSQGAATQYF. CDR3 bases: TGCGCCAGCAGCTCACAGGGGGCCGCTACGCAGTATTTT.

The chain is built from TRBV15 and TRBJ2-7; tentatively, D is TRBD2 (5 bases). The V and J ends lost 5 bases and 4 bases respectively, with 12 bases between them. Germline V gives CDR1 LNHNV, CDR2 YYDKDF (reference sequence). The CDR3 contains 13 residues. Here the CDR3 reads CATSQTNAYEQYF. In DNA, the CDR3 is TGTGCCACCAGCCAGACTAACGCATACGAGCAGTACTTC.

V and J are TRBV5-6 and TRBJ1-2; maybe TRBD1 (5 bases). CDR3 length equals 15 residues. The germline V and J ends were trimmed by 0 bases and 7 bases, with 16 bases remaining between them. The germline V gene encodes CDR1 SGHDT and CDR2 YYEEEE. Here the CDR3 reads CASSLVGQGTSGYTF. The CDR3 nucleotides read TGTGCCAGCAGCTTGGTGGGCCAGGGTACCTCTGGCTACACCTTC.

J is TRBJ1-1 and V is TRBV6-5, with 10 bases identical to TRBD1. Trimming cost V 7 bases and J 11 bases; bases outside gene matches: 13. The CDR3 is 14 residues long. Germline-derived CDR1 and CDR2 are MNHEY and SVGAGI. CDR3 loop: CASKSGQGKVEAFF. DNA for the CDR3: TGTGCCAGCAAATCGGGACAGGGGAAGGTGGAGGCTTTCTTT.

This clone has just a few counts. This rearrangement joins TRBV5-1 to TRBJ2-5; TRBD2 matches at 12 bases. Germline V lookup: CDR1 SGHRS, CDR2 YFSETQ. The CDR3 is 16 amino acids. After removal of 4 bases from V and 5 bases from J, the junction contained 9 bases not matched to a gene. This chain's CDR3 is CASSGASGRAEETQYF. CDR3 sequence (DNA): TGCGCCAGCAGCGGAGCTAGCGGGAGGGCCGAGGAGACCCAGTACTTC.